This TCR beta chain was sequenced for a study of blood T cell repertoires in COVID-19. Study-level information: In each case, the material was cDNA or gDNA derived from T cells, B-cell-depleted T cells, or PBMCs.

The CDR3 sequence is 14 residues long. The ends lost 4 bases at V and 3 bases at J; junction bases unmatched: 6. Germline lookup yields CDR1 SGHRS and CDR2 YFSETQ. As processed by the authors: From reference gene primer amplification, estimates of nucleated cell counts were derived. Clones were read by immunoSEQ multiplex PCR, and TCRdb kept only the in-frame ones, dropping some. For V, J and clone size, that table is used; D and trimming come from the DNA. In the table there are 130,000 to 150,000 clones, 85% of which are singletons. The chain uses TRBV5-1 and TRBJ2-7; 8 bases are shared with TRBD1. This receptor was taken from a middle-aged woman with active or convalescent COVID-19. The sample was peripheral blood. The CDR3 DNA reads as TGCGCCAGCAGCCCCCGGGACAGGTTCTACGAGCAGTACTTC. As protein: CASSPRDRFYEQYF.